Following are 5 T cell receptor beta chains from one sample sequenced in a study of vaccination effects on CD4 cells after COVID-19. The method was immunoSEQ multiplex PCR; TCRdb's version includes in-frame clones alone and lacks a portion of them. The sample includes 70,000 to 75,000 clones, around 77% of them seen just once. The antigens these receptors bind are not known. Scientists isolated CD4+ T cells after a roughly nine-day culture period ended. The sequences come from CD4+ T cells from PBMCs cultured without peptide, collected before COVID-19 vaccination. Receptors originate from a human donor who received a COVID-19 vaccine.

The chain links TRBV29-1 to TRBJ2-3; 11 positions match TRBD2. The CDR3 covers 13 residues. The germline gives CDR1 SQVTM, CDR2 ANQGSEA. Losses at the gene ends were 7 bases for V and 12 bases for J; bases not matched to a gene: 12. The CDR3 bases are TGCAGCGGTGCACCGGGACTAGCGGTGGCTCAGTATTTT. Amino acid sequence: CSGAPGLAVAQYF.

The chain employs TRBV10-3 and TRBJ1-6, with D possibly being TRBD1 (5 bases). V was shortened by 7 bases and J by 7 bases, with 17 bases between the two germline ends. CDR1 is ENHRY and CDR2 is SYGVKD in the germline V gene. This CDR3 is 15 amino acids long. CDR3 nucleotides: TGTGCCATCAACGAACAGGCTCCTGGGAATTCACCCCTCCACTTT. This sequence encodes CAINEQAPGNSPLHF.

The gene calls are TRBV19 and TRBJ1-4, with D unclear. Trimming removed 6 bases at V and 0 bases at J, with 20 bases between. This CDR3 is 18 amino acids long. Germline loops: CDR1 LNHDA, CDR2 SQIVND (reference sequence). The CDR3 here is CASRNSPDPDATNEKLFF. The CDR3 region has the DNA TGTGCCAGTAGAAATTCCCCAGACCCTGATGCAACTAATGAAAAACTGTTTTTT.

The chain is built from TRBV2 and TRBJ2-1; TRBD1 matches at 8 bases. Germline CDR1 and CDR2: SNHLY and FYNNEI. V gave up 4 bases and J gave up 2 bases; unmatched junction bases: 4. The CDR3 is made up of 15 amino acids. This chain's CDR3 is CASSAVTGAYNEQFF. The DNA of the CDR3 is TGTGCCAGCAGTGCGGTGACAGGGGCCTACAATGAGCAGTTCTTC. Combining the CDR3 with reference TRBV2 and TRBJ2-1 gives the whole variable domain EPEVTQTPSHQVTQMGQEVILRCVPISNHLYFYWYRQILGQKVEFLVSFYNNEISEKSEIFDDQFSVERPDGSNFTLKIRSTKLEDSAMYFCASSAVTGAYNEQFFGPGTRLTVL.

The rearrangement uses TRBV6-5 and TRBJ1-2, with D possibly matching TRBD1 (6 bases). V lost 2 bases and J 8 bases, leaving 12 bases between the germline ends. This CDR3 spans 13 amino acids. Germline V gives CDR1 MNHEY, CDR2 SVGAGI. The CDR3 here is CASSYARGDGYTF. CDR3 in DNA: TGTGCCAGCAGTTACGCGAGGGGGGACGGCTACACCTTC.